This TCR beta chain was sequenced during a study of shared T cell receptors in the human thymus (dated by TCRdb to the early 2020s). Concerning the study at large: The study examined how self-reactive, shared T-cell receptor alpha chains are generated in the human thymus.

On this clone: This clone's antigen is unknown. No base qualities exist here, and no much larger clone lies one base off it.

The method behind the library was the immunoSEQ multiplex PCR assay. This immuneACCESS table, as held by TCRdb, lists in-frame sequences with V and J called but not all clones. Of the missing ones, under half trace to an unresolved V gene in checked studies; the others have no known cause. This sample is represented by hundreds of thousands of clones; more than 75% of them were singletons. Of the sample, over 0.008% falls within the top ten clones. Reading the germline V gene gives CDR1 SGHTS and CDR2 YDEGEE. The CDR3 measures 13 amino acids from cysteine to phenylalanine. Solely the CDR3 DNA is kept, with 39 bases framed from the first base. Trimming removed 5 bases from V and 1 base from J, leaving 10 bases between the germline ends. The data were also submitted as part of a second study, on human thymus T cells. Per the second study: In Finland, the donors were immunologically healthy infants who were having open corrective cardiac surgery for congenital heart defects. Thymus tissue was obtained as surgical resects removed during corrective cardiac surgery. Usage of V and J gene segments appeared to be biased in both the thymic and the peripheral blood repertoires. The related research found that thymic TCR repertoires overlapped highly between unrelated individuals. The study described the TCR alpha and beta repertoires in under 10 infant thymus samples and four matching peripheral blood samples. Donor ages ranged from about 6 to 250 days, and the cohort comprised 5 to 7 male and a couple of female infants. Thymocytes were released mechanically from tissue and stored at -70 °C as pellets of about 9.5-32 million cells. Genomic DNA was extracted from frozen cell pellets with a QIAsymphony instrument. The immunoSEQ multiplex PCR assay was used to amplify the TCRB and TCRAD loci from a standardized amount of quality-controlled genomic DNA. The amplicons spanned the V(D)J region and were long enough to cover the CDR3 and allow V and J genes to be identified. Amplicon sequencing was performed on an Illumina platform through the commercial immunoSEQ service. Corrections for primer bias and sequencing errors followed previously described methods, while TCRAD and TCRB definitions were based on the IMGT database. The repertoires were analysed using immunoSEQ Analyzer 3.0 and VDJTools for basic statistics, V/J segment usage, diversity estimates, rarefaction and pairwise overlap. Chao1, ChaoE, Efron-Thisted, Shannon and inverse Simpson indices were used to estimate diversity, which was also estimated on datasets down-sampled to the smallest sample. Repertoire overlap was determined by strict matching of CDR3 nucleotide sequence, V gene and J gene, and Jaccard-based multidimensional scaling clustering was applied. On average, thymus samples yielded some 810,000 unique TCRB clonotypes, whereas blood samples yielded around 88,000.

This sequence originates from a boy less than two years old with a congenital heart defect. Donor details come from another sample of the same person, matched by shared clones. The sequence links TRBV5-8 to TRBJ2-7; the D segment could be TRBD1, given 7 matching bases. The material sequenced was thymocytes. The bases read TGTGCCAGCAGGGAGGGACAGTCCTACGAGCAGTACTTC. This is translated as CASREGQSYEQYF. The variable domain in full, with residues beyond the CDR3 obtained from the reference TRBV5-8 and TRBJ2-7 genes, is EAGVTQSPTHLIKTRGQQATLRCSPISGHTSVYWYQQALGLGLQFLLWYDEGEERNRGNFPPRFSGRQFPNYSSELNVNALELEDSALYLCASREGQSYEQYFGPGTRLTVT.